This T cell receptor (beta chain) is drawn from a study of OX40 agonist ivuxolimab in advanced cancers. Background on the study: Hepatocellular carcinoma, melanoma, renal cell or head and neck cancer was diagnosed in the dose-escalation patients. General study results and limits: Expanded clones were, on average, more numerous among CD8+ T cells than CD4+. With doses of 0.1-3.0 mg/kg, partial responders showed among the lowest clonal expansion.

Repertoires were generated with immunoSEQ multiplex PCR, while TCRdb's copy carries only in-frame clones and drops some. The sample yields 100,000 to 140,000 clones, approximately 90% seen once. The CDR3 extends over 15 amino acids. Trimming took 6 bases from V and 5 from J; bases not matched to a gene: 9. Germline V CDR1 and CDR2: MNHEY, SMNVEV (reference sequence). This clone occurred a few times. Its target is unknown. The chain has TRBV27 and TRBJ2-2; TRBD2 matches 7 bases. The sequence was obtained from an adult with an advanced solid tumor such as melanoma, head and neck, liver or kidney cancer. Sample: CD4+ or CD8+ T cells sorted from blood, taken in a trial of the OX40 agonist ivuxolimab. The CDR3 DNA sequence: TGTGCCAGCAGACCTGCGGGAGTTGGGACCGGGGAGCTGTTTTTT. Amino acids: CASRPAGVGTGELFF.